Shown below are 2 T cell receptor beta chains from a single sample sequenced in a study of glioma-infiltrating T cells. TCR alpha and beta CDR3 regions were amplified from RNA using iRepertoire nested multiplex PCR. Each CDR3 protein gets one entry after TCRdb re-called the multiplex PCR reads with MiXCR. The table records over 100,000 distinct CDR3 sequences, 25% to 30% of them present only once. Sequencing was done on a sample of glioma tissue, nonneoplastic brain tissue, or PBMCs (not recorded which). The receptors were gathered from a human donor with low-grade glioma or glioblastoma, undergoing nonglioma brain surgery, or in good health (not recorded which).

This clonotype has a count of ten or more. The chain recombines TRBV14 with TRBJ1-3; D call uncertain. V lost 6 bases and J lost 0, with 6 bases in between. The CDR3 extends over 13 amino acids. Per the germline V gene, CDR1 is SGHDN and CDR2 is FVKESK. The CDR3 sequence: CASRASSGNTIYF. The DNA of the CDR3 is TGTGCCAGCAGAGCAAGCTCTGGAAACACCATATATTTT.

With regard to this clonotype: A much larger clone differs from this one at a single base, so this may be a read error. The chain combines TRBV13 with TRBJ2-7; D not resolved. CDR1 and CDR2 (germline): PRHDT, FYEKMQ (reference sequence). The CDR3 is 12 residues long. Trimming removed 7 bases at V and 2 bases at J, with 9 bases between. CDR3 bases: TGTGCCAGCAAGGAAGTGCCCTACGAGCAGTACTTC. As protein: CASKEVPYEQYF.